A selection of T cell receptor beta chains follows, all from one sample in a study of blood T cell repertoires in COVID-19. Profiled with immunoSEQ multiplex PCR; TCRdb holds only in-frame clones, not every one. The table shows some 270,000 clones, with around 90% occurring only once. The sample consisted of peripheral blood. These receptors were obtained from a woman aged 60-70 years with COVID-19, enrolled during active disease. CDR3s include the opening cysteine and the closing phenylalanine or tryptophan. Each record gives: V gene, J gene, D gene, CDR3 DNA, CDR3 protein. D genes are given only for firm matches.

v_gene: TRBV6-5; j_gene: TRBJ1-1; d_gene: NA; CDR3nt: TGTGCCACCACACAGGTCATGATGAACACTGAAGCTTTCTTT; CDR3aa: CATTQVMMNTEAFF
v_gene: TRBV27; j_gene: TRBJ1-1; d_gene: NA; CDR3nt: TGTGCCAGCAGTTATTCGGGGGGCGGCGGGAGTGAAGCTTTCTTT; CDR3aa: CASSYSGGGGSEAFF
v_gene: TRBV4-1; j_gene: TRBJ1-6; d_gene: NA; CDR3nt: TGCGCCAGCCAAACCGGGGGAGGAAATAATTCACCCCTCCACTTT; CDR3aa: CASQTGGGNNSPLHF
v_gene: TRBV5-4; j_gene: TRBJ1-1; d_gene: NA; CDR3nt: TGTGCCAGCAGCTATAGTGGGGGCCTTAACACTGAAGCTTTCTTT; CDR3aa: CASSYSGGLNTEAFF
v_gene: TRBV5-4; j_gene: TRBJ2-1; d_gene: NA; CDR3nt: TGTGCCAGCAGCTTTGACTCGAATGAGCAGTTCTTC; CDR3aa: CASSFDSNEQFF
v_gene: TRBV7-2; j_gene: TRBJ2-3; d_gene: NA; CDR3nt: TGTGCCAGCAACGAAGCTGATACGCAGTATTTT; CDR3aa: CASNEADTQYF
v_gene: TRBV2; j_gene: TRBJ1-1; d_gene: NA; CDR3nt: TGTGCCAGCAGCGGAGAGCCCCGAGGGAACACTGAAGCTTTCTTT; CDR3aa: CASSGEPRGNTEAFF
v_gene: TRBV6-6; j_gene: TRBJ1-2; d_gene: TRBD1; CDR3nt: TGTGCCAGCAGTTACTTAAGACAGGGGGAGGGTGGCTACACCTTC; CDR3aa: CASSYLRQGEGGYTF
v_gene: TRBV7-2; j_gene: TRBJ1-3; d_gene: NA; CDR3nt: TGTGCCAGCAGCCTGCGATTTAACTCTGGAAACACCATATATTTT; CDR3aa: CASSLRFNSGNTIYF
v_gene: TRBV11-2; j_gene: TRBJ1-6; d_gene: NA; CDR3nt: TGTGCCAGCAGCCCTATTTCCGGGAGCTATAATTCACCCCTCCACTTT; CDR3aa: CASSPISGSYNSPLHF
v_gene: TRBV21-1; j_gene: TRBJ1-1; d_gene: NA; CDR3nt: TGTGCCAGAGACACCAATATGAACACTGAAGCTTTCTTT; CDR3aa: CARDTNMNTEAFF
v_gene: TRBV28; j_gene: TRBJ1-2; d_gene: TRBD1; CDR3nt: TGTGCCAGCAGTGCCTCGGGACAGGGGGCAGGGGGCTACACCTTC; CDR3aa: CASSASGQGAGGYTF
v_gene: TRBV5-6; j_gene: TRBJ2-1; d_gene: NA; CDR3nt: TGTGCCAGCAGCTATGACAGGAGCTCCTACAATGAGCAGTTCTTC; CDR3aa: CASSYDRSSYNEQFF